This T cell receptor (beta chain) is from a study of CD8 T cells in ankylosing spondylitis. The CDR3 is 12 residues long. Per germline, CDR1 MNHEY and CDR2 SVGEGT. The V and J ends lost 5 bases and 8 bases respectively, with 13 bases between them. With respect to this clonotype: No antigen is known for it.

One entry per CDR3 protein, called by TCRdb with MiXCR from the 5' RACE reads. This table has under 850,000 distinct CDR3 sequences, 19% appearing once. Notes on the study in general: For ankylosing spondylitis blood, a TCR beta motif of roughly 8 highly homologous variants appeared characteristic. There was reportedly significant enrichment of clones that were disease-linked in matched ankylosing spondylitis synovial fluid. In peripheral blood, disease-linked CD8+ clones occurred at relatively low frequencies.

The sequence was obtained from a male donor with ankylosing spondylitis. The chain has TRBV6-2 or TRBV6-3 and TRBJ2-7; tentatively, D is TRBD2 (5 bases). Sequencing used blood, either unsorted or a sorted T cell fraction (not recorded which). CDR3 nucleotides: TGTGCCAGCAGTACCGGACTGGTCCAGCAGTACTTC. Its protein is CASSTGLVQQYF.